Presented here are 30 T cell receptor beta chains from one specimen sequenced in a study of CD8 T cells in Susac syndrome. An amount of RNA that ranged from roughly 0.45 to 1 ug was reverse transcribed with random hexamers. TCRdb processed the immunoSEQ multiplex PCR reads anew with MiXCR; each CDR3 protein has one entry. Among 65,000 to 85,000 distinct CDR3 sequences listed, roughly 92% were seen once. The sequencing input was CD8+ T cells from PBMCs. Source of these receptors: a human donor with Susac syndrome.

The chain recombines TRBV7-9 with TRBJ2-7, with D unclear. The CDR3 covers 12 residues. The germline V gene has CDR1 SEHNR and CDR2 FQNEAQ (reference sequence). V was pared by 4 bases and J by 0 bases, with 4 bases between. The CDR3 nucleotides read TGTGCCAGCAGCTGGAGCTCCTACGAGCAGTACTTC. As protein: CASSWSSYEQYF.

The gene calls are TRBV5-5 and TRBJ1-2; D gene unclear. In germline, CDR1 is SGHKS, CDR2 YYEKEE (reference sequence). Trimming pared 9 bases from V and 8 bases from J, leaving 5 bases between. The CDR3 spans 8 residues. In nucleotides, the CDR3 is TGTGCCACCGAGGGCTACACCTTC. This gives the protein CATEGYTF.

The V gene is TRBV29-1, the J gene TRBJ1-2, with TRBD1 matching 8 bases. The CDR3 has 13 amino acids. CDR1 is SQVTM, CDR2 ANQGSEA, per germline. V dropped 3 bases and J dropped 6; count of bases not matched to a gene: 6. The CDR3 spells CSVDQGAPDGYTF. CDR3 coding DNA: TGCAGCGTTGATCAGGGGGCGCCTGATGGCTACACCTTC.

The CDR3 protein is CASSPRQLNTEAFF. For the CDR3, the DNA is TGTGCCAGCAGCCCACGACAGCTGAACACTGAAGCTTTCTTT. The chain joins TRBV3-1 to TRBJ1-1, with D possibly TRBD1 on 5 matching bases. Germline V gene data show CDR1 as LGHDT and CDR2 as YNNKEL (reference sequence). The V gene lost 4 bases and the J gene lost 0 bases, with 9 bases spanning the gap. The CDR3 is made up of 14 amino acids.

Regarding this clonotype: A read error may produce the germline difference seen at one junction end. The chain carries TRBV7-2 and TRBJ2-7; D is perhaps TRBD2 (6 bases). The CDR3 covers 14 residues. Germline-derived CDR1 and CDR2 are SGHTA and FQGNSA. The CDR3 nucleotides are TGTGCCAGCAGCCTAGCGACCAGGTCAACGGACCAGTACTTC. This gives the protein CASSLATRSTDQYF.

The chain couples TRBV29-1 to TRBJ2-7, with TRBD2 identical over 10 bases. Per the germline V gene, CDR1 is SQVTM and CDR2 is ANQGSEA. Trimming removed 1 base from V and 4 bases from J; junction bases left unmatched: 4. The CDR3 spans 14 residues. CDR3 nucleotide sequence: TGCAGCGTTGAAGGACTAGCGGGCGGATACGAGCAGTACTTC. Protein sequence: CSVEGLAGGYEQYF.

The J gene is TRBJ2-1, the V gene TRBV6-5; D tentatively reads TRBD1 or TRBD2 (5 bases each). The germline V gene has CDR1 MNHEY and CDR2 SVGAGI. Trimming stripped 0 bases from V and 6 bases from J, with 9 bases between. The CDR3 consists of 14 residues. The DNA of the CDR3 is TGTGCCAGCAGTTACTCGATTGGGGGCAATGAGCAGTTCTTC. Encoded protein: CASSYSIGGNEQFF.

This clonotype came up once. One end of the junction fails to match germline, which may point to a read error. The CDR3 DNA is TGTGCCAGCAACGTCAGGGGGGCGGGAGATTCGCAGTATTTT. Residues: CASNVRGAGDSQYF. The chain uses TRBV9 and TRBJ2-3; D might be TRBD1 or TRBD2, each matching 7 bases. The CDR3 loop spans 14 amino acids. Germline V gene data show CDR1 as SGDLS and CDR2 as YYNGEE.

The count of this clonotype is one. The chain couples TRBV15 to TRBJ2-5; D is unresolved. The CDR3 extends over 14 amino acids. Germline values: CDR1 LNHNV, CDR2 YYDKDF (reference sequence). The ends were cut back, 4 bases at V and 5 bases at J, with 14 bases in the middle. The CDR3 is CATSNFEIRETQYF. CDR3 nucleotides: TGTGCCACCAGCAATTTCGAAATCAGGGAGACCCAGTACTTC.

The chain combines TRBV11-2 with TRBJ1-1, with D hard to call. Trimming pared 5 bases from V and 0 bases from J, leaving 4 bases between. This CDR3 has 12 residues. Germline-derived CDR1 and CDR2 are SGHAT and FQNNGV. This CDR3 reads CASSQVNTEAFF. DNA of the CDR3: TGTGCCAGCAGCCAAGTGAACACTGAAGCTTTCTTT.

The rearrangement joins TRBV3-1 to TRBJ1-1; no definite D call. This CDR3 comprises 14 residues. Germline lookup yields CDR1 LGHDT and CDR2 YNNKEL (reference sequence). Trimming stripped 0 bases from V and 1 base from J, with 6 bases between. CDR3 DNA sequence: TGTGCCAGCAGCCAAGACTCGCCGAACACTGAAGCTTTCTTT. Translated: CASSQDSPNTEAFF. The full variable domain, its missing parts supplied by reference TRBV3-1 and TRBJ1-1, is DTAVSQTPKYLVTQMGNDKSIKCEQNLGHDTMYWYKQDSKKFLKIMFSYNNKELIINETVPNRFSPKSPDKAHLNLHINSLELGDSAVYFCASSQDSPNTEAFFGQGTRLTVV.

V and J are TRBV7-2 and TRBJ2-2, with 8 bases aligning to TRBD2. The CDR3 loop spans 15 amino acids. V lost 2 bases to trimming and J lost 5 bases; unmatched junction nucleotides: 4. Germline CDR1 is SGHTA and CDR2 is FQGNSA. This chain's CDR3 is CASSLSGSRTGELFF. As DNA, the CDR3 is TGTGCCAGCAGCTTAAGCGGGAGTAGAACCGGGGAGCTGTTTTTT.

V usage is TRBV24-1 and J usage is TRBJ2-1, with a weak D call TRBD1 (6 bases). CDR1 KGHDR and CDR2 SFDVKD come from the germline V gene. V shed 7 bases and J shed 8 bases, with 17 bases lying between them. CDR3 size: 14 residues. The CDR3 region has the DNA TGTGCCACCAGAGGGGGAAGGGCGTGGGATGAGCAGTTCTTC. Its translation: CATRGGRAWDEQFF.

The chain links TRBV30 to TRBJ1-2; D is ambiguous. Germline V gene sequence: CDR1 GTSNPN, CDR2 SVGIG (reference sequence). This CDR3 is built from 13 residues. V lost 1 base to trimming and J lost 8 bases, with 14 bases between them. The CDR3 loop reads CAWSGSTDTGYTF. The DNA of the CDR3 is TGTGCCTGGAGTGGCTCAACAGATACCGGCTACACCTTC.

With regard to this clonotype: An end of the junction differs from the germline gene, which may be a read error. The chain joins TRBV9 to TRBJ1-2; possibly TRBD1 for D (5 bases). CDR1 is SGDLS, CDR2 YYNGEE, per germline. The CDR3 loop spans 9 amino acids. The CDR3 bases are TGTGCCTCGAACCCAGGACACCGCTTC. It specifies CASNPGHRF.

Here the CDR3 DNA reads TGTGCCAGCAGCTTCCGCGGGGGCGGCACAGATACGCAGTATTTT. Protein sequence: CASSFRGGGTDTQYF. The chain employs TRBV5-4 and TRBJ2-3; the D gene is possibly TRBD2 (7 bases). Germline CDR1 is SGHNT and CDR2 is YYREEE (reference sequence). The CDR3 sequence is 15 residues long. Trimming took 2 bases from V and 1 from J, leaving 11 bases between them. Using reference TRBV5-4 and TRBJ2-3 for the parts outside the CDR3, the full variable domain is ETGVTQSPTHLIKTRGQQVTLRCSSQSGHNTVSWYQQALGQGPQFIFQYYREEENGRGNFPPRFSGLQFPNYSSELNVNALELDDSALYLCASSFRGGGTDTQYFGPGTRLTVL.

The genes are TRBV5-1 and TRBJ2-1, with D possibly called TRBD1 or TRBD2 (5 bases each). Germline V gives CDR1 SGHRS, CDR2 YFSETQ. This CDR3 is 15 amino acids long. Trimming left V 1 base short and J 0 bases short, with 8 bases between. The CDR3 region is CASSLPGSSYNEQFF. CDR3 nucleotides: TGCGCCAGCAGCTTGCCAGGGAGCTCCTACAATGAGCAGTTCTTC. The complete variable domain, with remaining parts taken from reference TRBV5-1 and TRBJ2-1, reads KAGVTQTPRYLIKTRGQQVTLSCSPISGHRSVSWYQQTPGQGLQFLFEYFSETQRNKGNFPGRFSGRQFSNSRSEMNVSTLELGDSALYLCASSLPGSSYNEQFFGPGTRLTVL.

The V gene is TRBV6-5, the J gene TRBJ2-5; D gene uncertain. This CDR3 is 11 amino acids long. Looked up from germline, CDR1 is MNHEY and CDR2 is SVGAGI. Trimming pared 9 bases from V and 4 bases from J, leaving 9 bases between. The DNA for the CDR3 is TGTGCCAGTAGAGAATTAGAGACCCAGTACTTC. As protein: CASRELETQYF.

In this sample, this clonotype turned up once. At one of its ends the junction is not consistent with the germline gene, which may arise from a read error. V usage is TRBV4-3 and J usage is TRBJ2-1; tentatively, D is TRBD1 (5 bases). Germline V gives CDR1 LGHNA, CDR2 YSLEER. The CDR3 is made up of 15 amino acids. CDR3 sequence (DNA): TGCGCCAGCAGCCAAGTTGGGGCAGCCTACGATGAGCAGTTCTTC. This codes for CASSQVGAAYDEQFF.

In this sample, this clonotype turned up once. This chain links TRBV7-8 with TRBJ2-3, with D hard to call. Trimming left V 3 bases short and J 0 bases short, with 10 bases between. This CDR3 region has 15 residues. Germline V lookup: CDR1 SGHVS, CDR2 FQNEAQ. CDR3 residues: CASSFNGVSTDTQYF. CDR3 nucleotides: TGTGCCAGCAGCTTCAACGGAGTGAGCACAGATACGCAGTATTTT.

Here the CDR3 DNA reads TGTGCCAGCAGTTCATACAGGGGCAACGAGCAGTACTTC. It specifies CASSSYRGNEQYF. This chain joins TRBV11-1 and TRBJ2-7, with 7 positions matching TRBD1. Per germline, CDR1 SGHAT and CDR2 FQDESV (reference sequence). V lost 6 bases to trimming and J lost 5 bases; unmatched junction nucleotides: 7. The CDR3 consists of 13 residues. Drawing the rest from reference TRBV11-1 and TRBJ2-7, the complete variable domain is EAEVAQSPRYKITEKSQAVAFWCDPISGHATLYWYRQILGQGPELLVQFQDESVVDDSQLPKDRFSAERLKGVDSTLKIQPAELGDSAMYLCASSSYRGNEQYFGPGTRLTVT.

The chain recombines TRBV30 with TRBJ1-5; D unclear. The V gene lost 5 bases and the J gene lost 2 bases, with 13 bases spanning the gap. The CDR3 is 14 residues long. Germline V lookup: CDR1 GTSNPN, CDR2 SVGIG (reference sequence). The CDR3 region is CAWAPESGNQPQHF. The CDR3 nucleotides read TGTGCCTGGGCTCCGGAGTCAGGCAATCAGCCCCAGCATTTT.

The chain carries TRBV28 and TRBJ2-7, with TRBD1 matching over 8 bases. Trimming took 8 bases from V and 9 from J; bases not matched to a gene: 6. Germline V gene lookup returns CDR1 MDHEN and CDR2 SYDVKM. There are 11 residues in the CDR3. In nucleotides, the CDR3 is TGTGCCAGCGAGACAGGGGCGCTGCAGTACTTC. Translating it yields CASETGALQYF.

This clonotype has just one count. The chain carries TRBV5-1 and TRBJ2-3; a possible D gene is TRBD2 (6 bases). The CDR3 has 16 amino acids. The germline V gene encodes CDR1 SGHRS and CDR2 YFSETQ. V lost 4 bases and J 2 bases, leaving 17 bases between the germline ends. CDR3 region: CASSPGGGVSTDTQYF. The CDR3 DNA reads TGCGCCAGCAGCCCTGGCGGAGGGGTCTCCACAGATACGCAGTATTTT.

The chain has TRBV29-1 and TRBJ2-2; D assignment may be TRBD1 or TRBD2 (5 bases each). The CDR3 runs 13 residues. V lost 6 bases and J 3 bases, leaving 11 bases between the germline ends. Germline V gives CDR1 SQVTM, CDR2 ANQGSEA. Written as DNA, the CDR3 is TGCAGCGTACCAGGGCGGGACACCGGGGAGCTGTTTTTT. It translates to CSVPGRDTGELFF.

The CDR3 sequence is CASSGTTSGRARNEQFF. CDR3 bases: TGTGCCAGCAGCGGAACGACTAGCGGGAGGGCCCGGAATGAGCAGTTCTTC. This chain joins TRBV9 and TRBJ2-1, with 14 bases that match TRBD2. CDR1 and CDR2 (germline): SGDLS, YYNGEE. V lost 3 bases to trimming and J lost 7 bases; unmatched junction nucleotides: 9. The length of the CDR3 is 17 residues.

This sequence joins TRBV7-9 and TRBJ1-3; 7 nucleotides match TRBD1. CDR1 and CDR2 from the germline V gene are SEHNR and FQNEAQ (reference sequence). V gave up 5 bases and J gave up 0 bases; unmatched junction bases: 7. CDR3 length: 16 residues. CDR3 coding DNA: TGTGCCAGCAGCCCCCCGACAGGGAACTCTGGAAACACCATATATTTT. Its translation is CASSPPTGNSGNTIYF.

The chain combines TRBV7-2 with TRBJ2-2; D uncertain. CDR1 is SGHTA and CDR2 is FQGNSA in the germline V gene. The CDR3 spans 16 residues. V dropped 4 bases and J dropped 5 bases, with 17 bases sitting between them. The DNA of the CDR3 is TGTGCCAGCAGCTCCCCTCGGACCCCCAGGACCGGGGAGCTGTTTTTT. Its translation: CASSSPRTPRTGELFF.

The chain links TRBV30 to TRBJ2-7; 7 nucleotides align to TRBD2. CDR3 length: 15 amino acids. The V gene's germline CDR1 is GTSNPN and CDR2 SVGIG (reference sequence). J gave up 5 bases and V 0 bases, and 10 bases lay outside the gene matches. This CDR3 reads CAWSVLGGNFDEQYF. The CDR3, as DNA: TGTGCCTGGAGTGTACTGGGGGGGAATTTTGACGAGCAGTACTTC.

DNA of the CDR3: TGTGCCAGTAGTATAGGACTAGCGTGGTCCTACGAGCAGTACTTC. It encodes CASSIGLAWSYEQYF. This chain links TRBV19 with TRBJ2-7; 8 nucleotides match TRBD2. CDR1 and CDR2 (germline): LNHDA, SQIVND (reference sequence). V lost 1 base, J lost 1 base, and 3 bases stayed unmatched. The CDR3 is 15 residues long.